The 22 T cell receptor beta chains below come from one sample, sequenced in a study of cytomegalovirus exposure and HLA in healthy donors. Profiled with immunoSEQ multiplex PCR; TCRdb holds only in-frame clones, not every one. The table shows fewer than 200,000 clones, with 85% occurring only once. Sequencing was performed on PBMCs. Every receptor here comes from a man younger than 30 in good health and CMV-seropositive.

This chain links TRBV5-8 with TRBJ1-1; D unresolved. This CDR3 contains 14 residues. The germline V gene has CDR1 SGHTS and CDR2 YDEGEE. Trimming cost V 0 bases and J 1 base, with 7 bases left between them. In DNA form, the CDR3 reads TGTGCCAGCAGCTTGGGACATAGGAACACTGAAGCTTTCTTT. Translation: CASSLGHRNTEAFF.

The chain employs TRBV7-9 and TRBJ2-1; 8 nucleotides align to TRBD2. The CDR3 extends over 14 amino acids. Germline values: CDR1 SEHNR, CDR2 FQNEAQ (reference sequence). After removal of 5 bases from V and 12 bases from J, the junction contained 12 bases not matched to a gene. The CDR3 DNA is TGTGCCAGCAGCCCCCAAACGGGGGGGTCGGGGCAGTTCTTC. It encodes CASSPQTGGSGQFF.

The chain recombines TRBV6-6 with TRBJ1-1; 7 positions match TRBD1. The CDR3 spans 16 residues. With 2 bases clipped from V and 1 base from J, the junction kept 7 bases outside the gene matches. The germline gives CDR1 MNHNY, CDR2 SVGAGI (reference sequence). CDR3 in DNA: TGTGCCAGCAGTTACGGGCCCCGGGACAGGAACACTGAAGCTTTCTTT. It is translated as CASSYGPRDRNTEAFF.

The chain couples TRBV9 to TRBJ1-3; D is possibly TRBD1 (6 bases). The germline gives CDR1 SGDLS, CDR2 YYNGEE. The CDR3 spans 14 residues. V was trimmed by 0 bases and J by 3 bases, leaving 7 bases between them. The CDR3 spells CASSVEGGGNTIYF. The CDR3 DNA reads as TGTGCCAGCAGCGTAGAAGGGGGTGGAAACACCATATATTTT.

The rearrangement uses TRBV28 and TRBJ1-5; 12 positions match TRBD1. The CDR3 has 16 amino acids. In germline, CDR1 is MDHEN, CDR2 SYDVKM. The V segment lost 2 bases and the J segment 6 bases; nucleotides outside the gene matches: 5. The CDR3 DNA is TGTGCCAGCAGTTTAGCGGGGACAGGGGGCGTTCAGCCCCAGCATTTT. Encoded protein: CASSLAGTGGVQPQHF.

V and J are TRBV30 and TRBJ1-4; D is undetermined. V was shortened by 3 bases and J by 6 bases, with 8 bases between the two germline ends. Looked up from germline, CDR1 is GTSNPN and CDR2 is SVGIG (reference sequence). The CDR3 covers 12 residues. Here the CDR3 DNA reads TGTGCCTGGAGGTTCATAGATGAAAAACTGTTTTTT. Translated: CAWRFIDEKLFF.

V and J are TRBV6-6 and TRBJ1-2, with TRBD1 matching over 7 bases. The CDR3 contains 13 residues. Germline CDR1 reads MNHNY; CDR2 reads SVGAGI (reference sequence). V gave up 6 bases and J gave up 8 bases; unmatched junction bases: 9. CDR3: CASRTGVGGGYTF. CDR3 nucleotides: TGTGCCAGCAGAACAGGGGTAGGTGGCGGCTACACCTTC.

The chain joins TRBV27 to TRBJ2-2, with TRBD2 matching 7 bases. Germline V gene lookup returns CDR1 MNHEY and CDR2 SMNVEV (reference sequence). This CDR3 comprises 14 residues. V lost 6 bases to trimming and J lost 0 bases; unmatched junction nucleotides: 1. The CDR3 bases are TGTGCCAGCAGGGGGACTACGAACACCGGGGAGCTGTTTTTT. Translating it yields CASRGTTNTGELFF.

As to this clone: The sample contains more than one DNA sequence encoding this CDR3. The chain has TRBV28 and TRBJ1-2; D gene uncertain. The CDR3 length is 11 residues. Per the germline V gene, CDR1 is MDHEN and CDR2 is SYDVKM. The V and J ends lost 4 bases and 7 bases respectively, with 7 bases between them. CDR3 residues: CASSSGSGYTF. CDR3 nucleotide sequence: TGTGCCAGCAGTTCTGGCTCTGGCTACACCTTC.

This chain connects TRBV2 to TRBJ2-5; TRBD2 matches 12 bases. V lost 7 bases, J lost 5 bases, and 20 bases stayed unmatched. The CDR3 length is 19 residues. CDR1 SNHLY and CDR2 FYNNEI come from the germline V gene. CDR3 sequence (DNA): TGTGCCAGCAAGCCTTTGACCTCCCAGACTAGCGGGAGACTGGAGACCCAGTACTTC. As protein: CASKPLTSQTSGRLETQYF.

This chain connects TRBV27 to TRBJ1-5, with a tentative D call TRBD1 (5 bases). The germline CDR1 and CDR2 sequences are MNHEY and SMNVEV (reference sequence). CDR3 length equals 14 residues. Trimming left V 5 bases short and J 3 bases short, with 11 bases between. CDR3 in amino acids: CASSITGPNQPQHF. CDR3 nucleotide sequence: TGTGCCAGCAGTATTACAGGACCCAATCAGCCCCAGCATTTT.

The chain couples TRBV5-1 to TRBJ2-3; TRBD1 might be the D (6 bases). The CDR3 length is 15 residues. Germline values: CDR1 SGHRS, CDR2 YFSETQ. Trimming removed 4 bases at V and 2 bases at J, with 14 bases between. This chain's CDR3 is CASSPGEGATDTQYF. For the CDR3, the DNA is TGCGCCAGCAGCCCAGGGGAAGGGGCCACAGATACGCAGTATTTT.

The genes are TRBV18 and TRBJ1-1; 11 bases map to TRBD1. The CDR3 contains 12 residues. Germline V lookup: CDR1 KGHSH, CDR2 LQKENI. V was clipped by 3 bases and J by 10 bases; unmatched bases: 1. As DNA, the CDR3 is TGTGCCAGCTCACCCGGGACAGGGGGAGCTTTCTTT. It specifies CASSPGTGGAFF. Full variable domain (remainder filled in from reference TRBV18 and TRBJ1-1): NAGVMQNPRHLVRRRGQEARLRCSPMKGHSHVYWYRQLPEEGLKFMVYLQKENIIDESGMPKERFSAEFPKEGPSILRIQQVVRGDSAAYFCASSPGTGGAFFGQGTRLTVV.

The chain has TRBV25-1 and TRBJ1-1, with 7 nucleotides matching TRBD1. The CDR3 extends over 14 amino acids. Germline V gene lookup returns CDR1 MGHDK and CDR2 SYGVNS. The trim removed 4 bases at V and 2 bases at J, leaving 4 bases unmatched. CDR3 sequence reads: CASSGHRGNTEAFF. CDR3 sequence (DNA): TGTGCCAGCAGTGGTCACAGGGGAAACACTGAAGCTTTCTTT.

The J gene is TRBJ2-7, the V gene TRBV5-4; no clear D gene. Trimming removed 5 bases from V and 2 bases from J, with 17 bases in between. Germline V gene sequence: CDR1 SGHNT, CDR2 YYREEE (reference sequence). CDR3 length: 15 amino acids. CDR3 in amino acids: CASRVDSSGPYEQYF. The CDR3, as DNA: TGTGCCAGCAGAGTAGACTCGTCTGGCCCCTACGAGCAGTACTTC.

Comments on this clone: A read error may produce the germline difference seen at one junction end. The gene calls are TRBV18 and TRBJ1-1; maybe TRBD1 (6 bases). This CDR3 has 13 amino acids. Germline values: CDR1 KGHSH, CDR2 LQKENI. CDR3 sequence (DNA): TGTGCCAGCTCAAGGGGGGGGAACCCTGAAGCTTTCTTT. This encodes CASSRGGNPEAFF.

This clone was found a few times. V gene TRBV11-2 combines with J gene TRBJ2-7; 7 positions agree with TRBD1. Unmatched junction bases numbered 8, after V lost 5 bases and J lost 7 bases. Germline V gene data show CDR1 as SGHAT and CDR2 as FQNNGV. This CDR3 spans 13 amino acids. DNA for the CDR3: TGTGCCAGCAGCCCCGGACAGGCCCTAGAGCAGTACTTC. Protein sequence: CASSPGQALEQYF.

This rearrangement joins TRBV28 to TRBJ1-5; unclear D gene. V lost 4 bases and J 3 bases, leaving 7 bases between the germline ends. CDR3 size: 13 residues. Germline V lookup: CDR1 MDHEN, CDR2 SYDVKM. The CDR3 DNA reads as TGTGCCAGCAGTTCGCAGAACAATCAGCCCCAGCATTTT. Its protein product is CASSSQNNQPQHF.

The chain links TRBV11-3 to TRBJ1-2; a possible D gene is TRBD1 (5 bases). CDR3 size: 16 residues. The V end lost 1 base, the J end lost 2 bases, and 14 bases lay between the germline ends. The germline CDR1 and CDR2 sequences are SGHNT and YENEEA. Here the CDR3 DNA reads TGTGCCAGCAGCTTAGTACACCAGGGAGGGAACTATGGCTACACCTTC. Protein sequence: CASSLVHQGGNYGYTF.

The gene calls are TRBV7-6 and TRBJ2-2; 7 bases fit TRBD1. The V and J ends lost 4 bases and 0 bases, in that order; junction bases with no gene match: 5. Germline V gives CDR1 SGHVS, CDR2 FNYEAQ. There are 16 residues in the CDR3. CDR3 protein: CASSSRQGANTGELFF. The CDR3 DNA follows: TGTGCCAGCAGCTCCCGACAGGGTGCGAACACCGGGGAGCTGTTTTTT.

This sequence joins TRBV28 and TRBJ1-5; D is perhaps TRBD1 (6 bases). Trimming took off 1 base at V and 0 bases at J, with 19 bases between the two ends. This CDR3 has 19 residues. The germline CDR1 and CDR2 sequences are MDHEN and SYDVKM. The CDR3 sequence is CASSLFGGGGGYSNQPQHF. The CDR3 region has the DNA TGTGCCAGCAGTTTATTCGGGGGAGGGGGGGGTTATAGCAATCAGCCCCAGCATTTT.

This chain joins TRBV5-4 and TRBJ1-1; 8 bases line up with TRBD1. The CDR3 is made up of 15 amino acids. J was trimmed by 1 base and V by 3 bases; bases with no gene match: 5. CDR1 is SGHNT and CDR2 is YYREEE in the germline V gene (reference sequence). CDR3 DNA sequence: TGTGCCAGCAGCTGGGAAACAGGGGGGAACACTGAAGCTTTCTTT. Translating gives CASSWETGGNTEAFF.